This TCR beta chain is from a study of T cells in Graves' hyperthyroidism and ophthalmopathy. The wider study: Peripheral blood was secured at the point of initial diagnosis, before any treatment.

Amplified TCR beta CDR3 regions derived from RNA transcripts. Carried out on the TCR CDR3, a first-round RT-PCR used the HTBI primer set. A single record per CDR3 protein comes from TCRdb applying MiXCR to the multiplex PCR reads. The table shows fewer than 500,000 distinct CDR3 sequences, with about 15% occurring only once. This CDR3 has 15 residues. Germline V gene lookup returns CDR1 LNHDA and CDR2 SQIVND (reference sequence). V lost 2 bases, J lost 2 bases, and 4 bases stayed unmatched. Each 10 ml fresh peripheral blood draw supplied the PBMCs. The TCR sequence derives from a young man with Graves' ophthalmopathy. The rearrangement uses TRBV19 and TRBJ2-7, with 9 bases that match TRBD2. Sequences were obtained from blood. CDR3 region: CASSIWSSGAYEQYF. The CDR3 coding sequence is TGTGCCAGTAGTATATGGTCTAGCGGGGCCTACGAGCAGTACTTC.